A single TCR beta chain is shown here with its context. The target antigen is unknown. This specimen comes from a study of cytomegalovirus exposure and HLA in healthy donors. Study-wide findings and caveats: First-cohort TCR clusters tended to co-occur in the approximately 110 validation repertoires, a later analysis found. Cytomegalovirus association was assigned to about 150 TCR beta chains. The classifier reportedly diagnosed cytomegalovirus status with high sensitivity and specificity.

Method: immunoSEQ multiplex PCR; TCRdb's copy keeps in-frame clones and lacks some. The table includes 150,000 to 200,000 clones, about 85% detected once. V was pared by 1 base and J by 5 bases, with 9 bases of the junction left unmatched. Germline V gives CDR1 ENHRY, CDR2 SYGVKD. There are 17 residues in the CDR3. This chain joins TRBV10-3 and TRBJ2-1; 9 bases agree with TRBD2. The sequence was obtained from a man aged 18 to 35 in good health and CMV-seropositive. Sequencing input: PBMCs. CDR3 bases: TGTGCCATCAGTGAGTTGGCTAGCGGGACCCTGGACAATGAGCAGTTCTTC. It codes for CAISELASGTLDNEQFF.